These 8 T cell receptor beta chains were all obtained from the same sample, sequenced in a study of CD8+ T cells in alopecia areata. Reverse transcription of extracted RNA yielded cDNA, which provided the sequencing template. The data were produced by immunoSEQ multiplex PCR, yet TCRdb's version contains in-frame clones alone and is incomplete. The sample lists 150,000 to 200,000 clones; 50% to 60% were seen once. The sequencing used CD4+ T cells sorted from blood, collected at week 0. Every receptor here comes from a human donor with alopecia areata.

The V call is TRBV7-9, the J call TRBJ2-2; 8 positions agree with TRBD1. The CDR3 is 16 residues long. Losses at the gene ends were 10 bases for V and 4 bases for J; bases not matched to a gene: 14. Germline V gene lookup returns CDR1 SEHNR and CDR2 FQNEAQ (reference sequence). This CDR3 reads CATLQQGAMVTGELFF. The CDR3 bases are TGTGCCACCCTTCAGCAGGGGGCGATGGTCACCGGGGAGCTGTTTTTT. Full variable domain (missing parts from reference TRBV7-9 and TRBJ2-2): DTGVSQNPRHKITKRGQNVTFRCDPISEHNRLYWYRQTLGQGPEFLTYFQNEAQLEKSRLLSDRFSAERPKGSFSTLEIQRTEQGDSAMYLCATLQQGAMVTGELFFGEGSRLTVL.

As for this clone: The same CDR3 is also encoded by other DNA sequences in this sample. This chain links TRBV19 with TRBJ2-3; TRBD1 or TRBD2 may be the D gene (5 bases each). Between the trimmed V and J ends, which lost 6 bases and 0 bases, there was a span of 10 bases. Germline CDR1 is LNHDA and CDR2 is SQIVND (reference sequence). The CDR3 has 14 amino acids. For the CDR3, the DNA is TGTGCCAGTAGACCACGGGACAGCACAGATACGCAGTATTTT. Translation gives CASRPRDSTDTQYF.

The chain is built from TRBV11-2 and TRBJ2-6, with a tentative D call TRBD2 (5 bases). Deletions cut 5 bases from V and 2 bases from J, with 10 bases between. The CDR3 has 15 residues. Germline CDR1 is SGHAT and CDR2 is FQNNGV. The CDR3 nucleotides are TGTGCCAGCAGCCCCCGGGATACTGGGGCCAACGTCCTGACTTTC. Protein sequence: CASSPRDTGANVLTF. The variable domain in full, with the rest retrieved from reference TRBV11-2 and TRBJ2-6, is EAGVAQSPRYKIIEKRQSVAFWCNPISGHATLYWYQQILGQGPKLLIQFQNNGVVDDSQLPKDRFSAERLKGVDSTLKIQPAKLEDSAVYLCASSPRDTGANVLTFGAGSRLTVL.

The table lists this clone with a few counts. This rearrangement joins TRBV9 to TRBJ2-5; unclear D gene. Germline V gene sequence: CDR1 SGDLS, CDR2 YYNGEE. The CDR3 is made up of 14 amino acids. V shed 0 bases and J shed 1 base, with 7 bases lying between them. The CDR3 DNA follows: TGTGCCAGCAGCGTAGGCGATCTCCAAGAGACCCAGTACTTC. Protein product: CASSVGDLQETQYF.

The rearrangement joins TRBV19 to TRBJ2-2, with TRBD2 matching 7 bases. The CDR3 loop spans 14 amino acids. CDR1 LNHDA and CDR2 SQIVND come from the germline V gene (reference sequence). Trimming cost V 3 bases and J 4 bases; bases outside gene matches: 2. The CDR3 region is CASSIREGTGELFF. The CDR3 DNA reads TGTGCCAGTAGTATCAGGGAGGGCACCGGGGAGCTGTTTTTT. Full variable domain (outside the CDR3, taken from reference TRBV19 and TRBJ2-2): DGGITQSPKYLFRKEGQNVTLSCEQNLNHDAMYWYRQDPGQGLRLIYYSQIVNDFQKGDIAEGYSVSREKKESFPLTVTSAQKNPTAFYLCASSIREGTGELFFGEGSRLTVL.

This chain joins TRBV30 and TRBJ2-5; D gene uncertain. V was shortened by 0 bases and J by 5 bases, with 10 bases between the two germline ends. Germline V gives CDR1 GTSNPN, CDR2 SVGIG (reference sequence). The CDR3 loop spans 13 amino acids. CDR3 DNA sequence: TGTGCCTGGAGTGTTGGGGTCGCGGAGACCCAGTACTTC. As protein: CAWSVGVAETQYF.

This rearrangement joins TRBV2 to TRBJ2-5; TRBD1 agrees at 7 bases. Per the germline V gene, CDR1 is SNHLY and CDR2 is FYNNEI. The trim removed 3 bases at V and 0 bases at J, leaving 7 bases unmatched. The CDR3 runs to 16 residues. In DNA form, the CDR3 reads TGTGCCAGCAGTGACGGGGACAGACCCTACCAAGAGACCCAGTACTTC. Translating gives CASSDGDRPYQETQYF.

V usage is TRBV6-5 and J usage is TRBJ1-2; TRBD1 aligns across 9 bases. The V segment lost 4 bases and the J segment 4 bases; nucleotides outside the gene matches: 7. This CDR3 has 15 residues. Germline assignment: CDR1 MNHEY and CDR2 SVGAGI. The CDR3 region has the DNA TGTGCCAGCAGTTCGCCGACAGGGGGATCCTATGGCTACACCTTC. It is translated as CASSSPTGGSYGYTF.